This entry features one T cell receptor beta chain sequence. Trimming took 9 bases from V and 14 from J, leaving 20 bases between them. Looked up from germline, CDR1 is LNHDA and CDR2 is SQIVND (reference sequence). The CDR3 spans 13 residues. The data are from a study of cytomegalovirus exposure and HLA in healthy donors. Amplification used 60 Vbeta primers and 13 Jbeta primers. The data were produced by immunoSEQ multiplex PCR, yet TCRdb's version contains in-frame clones alone and is incomplete. The sample holds roughly 150,000 clones; approximately 80% are singletons and the top ten take approximately 6.1%.

The sequence was collected from a man aged 25 to 40 in good health and CMV-seropositive. V is TRBV19 and J is TRBJ1-6; D is possibly TRBD1 (5 bases). Sequenced: PBMCs. The CDR3 bases are TGTGCCAGCACGGGGGAGGGTTTGTTCACCCTCCACTTT. Translated: CASTGEGLFTLHF.